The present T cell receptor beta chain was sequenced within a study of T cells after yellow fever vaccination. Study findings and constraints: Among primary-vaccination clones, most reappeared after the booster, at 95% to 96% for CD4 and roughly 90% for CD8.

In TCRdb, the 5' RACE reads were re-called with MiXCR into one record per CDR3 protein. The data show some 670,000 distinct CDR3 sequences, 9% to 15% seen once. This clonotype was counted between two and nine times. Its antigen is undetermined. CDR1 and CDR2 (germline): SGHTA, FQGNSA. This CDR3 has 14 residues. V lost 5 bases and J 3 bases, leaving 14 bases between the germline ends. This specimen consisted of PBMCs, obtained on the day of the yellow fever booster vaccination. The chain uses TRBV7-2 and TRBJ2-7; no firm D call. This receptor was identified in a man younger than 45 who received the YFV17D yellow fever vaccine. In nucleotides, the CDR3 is TGTGCCAGCAGCCACGGAGCGAGCCACTACGAGCAGTACTTC. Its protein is CASSHGASHYEQYF. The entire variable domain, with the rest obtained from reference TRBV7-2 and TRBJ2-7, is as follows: GAGVSQSPSNKVTEKGKDVELRCDPISGHTALYWYRQSLGQGLEFLIYFQGNSAPDKSGLPSDRFSAERTGGSVSTLTIQRTQQEDSAVYLCASSHGASHYEQYFGPGTRLTVT.